A few counts support the clone carrying this T cell receptor beta chain. Its antigen is still unknown. It was 5'RACE with constant-segment primers that produced the TCR alpha and TCR beta cDNA libraries, which carried sample barcodes and UMIs. TCRdb re-called the 5' RACE reads through MiXCR, storing one row per CDR3 protein. Here the sample spans 150,000 to 200,000 distinct CDR3 sequences, more than 14% being singletons. Germline-derived CDR1 and CDR2 are SGHVS and FQNEAQ. Trimming took 5 bases from V and 2 from J; bases not matched to a gene: 12. The CDR3 has 16 amino acids. This entry comes from a study of T-cell memory formation after mild COVID-19. The wider study: In these data, TCR clusters were largely donor specific.

Broader study findings: CD4+ bias marked clones expanding day 15 to 37, unlike balanced contracting clones.

This TCR derives from an adult woman who had mild COVID-19 (a few samples of this study predate the infection). Cell type and time point are not known. The chain uses TRBV7-8 and TRBJ2-7; 7 bases line up with TRBD2. Specimen: PBMCs or a T cell subset sorted from them (not recorded which). The CDR3 is CASSPAIGLAAYEQYF. CDR3 DNA: TGTGCCAGCAGCCCGGCCATTGGGCTAGCGGCCTACGAGCAGTACTTC. The whole variable domain, remainder taken from reference TRBV7-8 and TRBJ2-7, is GAGVSQSPRYKVAKRGQDVALRCDPISGHVSLFWYQQALGQGPEFLTYFQNEAQLDKSGLPSDRFFAERPEGSVSTLKIQRTQQEDSAVYLCASSPAIGLAAYEQYFGPGTRLTVT.